This T cell receptor beta chain was sequenced for a study of CXCR3-negative and CXCR3-positive naive CD8 T cells (dated by TCRdb to about 2019). Regarding the study in general: In total, some 140 million TRB reads were obtained, which works out to roughly 1.5 +/- 0.3 million reads per library. The TRBV-TRBJ cluster analysis covered naive subsets from about 5 donors and memory cells from 3 donors. Data from about 12 donors, pooled across two independent experiments, went into the diversity and physicochemical repertoire analyses. General conclusions and limits of the study: TRBV-TRBJ usage was similar between naive CXCR3-negative and CXCR3-positive cells from the same donor, while memory cells showed distinct patterns. Freshly isolated PBMCs were used for most assays because CXCR3 expression went down partially after cryopreservation. Compared with CXCR3-negative naive cells, CXCR3-positive naive cells had TRB CDR3s with higher hydrophobicity (lower Kidera factor 4), lower energy, and higher strength and volume indices. Surface CD5, linked to self-reactivity in mice, was comparable between naive subsets; TCR interaction strength was therefore also inferred from TRB CDR3 physicochemical properties. Repertoire diversity was comparably high in both naive subsets but much lower in memory CD8+ T cells.

The CDR3 has 11 amino acids, counting the end cysteine and phenylalanine. DNA is not on record. Per the germline V gene, MDHEN is the CDR1 and SYDVKM is the CDR2. For every CD8+ T cell subset, approximately 300,000 cells were flow-sorted straight into RLT lysis buffer, and each subset was sorted in triplicate. To keep memory contaminants out, a stringent definition of naive CD8+ T cells was applied: CD45RO-CCR7+CD27+CD95-. Peripheral blood mononuclear cells were isolated from buffy coats using standard density gradient centrifugation. A FACSAria III was used to flow-sort naive CXCR3-negative and CXCR3-positive CD8+ T cells. Total RNA was extracted from sorted cells using an RNeasy Mini Kit. On this clonotype: Its specific antigen is unknown.

Sequenced on a NextSeq 550. The Human TCR Profiling Kit (MiLaboratory) was used to prepare UMI-labeled 5' RACE TRB cDNA libraries. cDNA synthesis used the entire amount of extracted RNA, and PCR amplification then used the entire amount of cDNA produced. Libraries were prepared in parallel with an identical number of PCR cycles. On the authors' methods: With a minimum of two reads required per UMI, MIGEC and MiXCR pulled out about 50,000 +/- 10,000 unique UMI-labeled TRB cDNA molecules from each library. An average of approximately 40,000 +/- 10,000 functional in-frame TRB CDR3 nucleotide clonotypes without stop codons was found per library. Diversity metrics, including normalized Shannon-Wiener and Chao1, were computed in VDJtools after downsampling to 5000 UMI-labeled TRB molecules per sample. VDJtools computed clonotype-size-weighted physicochemical properties of the central five CDR3 residues: interaction energy, strength, volume and Kidera factor 4. TCRdb reprocessed the raw reads; every CDR3 protein sequence is a single record, and DNA is not supplied. What appears here as the V and J calls and clone size reflects TCRdb's work, not the paper's. This sample's table lists 80,000 to 95,000 distinct CDR3 sequences. The leading ten clones occupy 1.6% of the sample.

The sequence came from a human donor in good health. Some clones in this sample may be carry-over from other donors' samples. This receptor chain uses TRBV28 and TRBJ2-7. The sample consisted of naive CXCR3- CD8+ T cells from blood. According to the study, the label for this sample's cell subset or site signals: CD45RO-CCR7+CD27+CD95- naive CD8+ T cells lacking CXCR3 (TNR3-). The CDR3 is CASSQTYEQYF.